This record concerns one TCR beta chain sequence. Its antigen is unidentified. Germline lookup yields CDR1 MNHEY and CDR2 SMNVEV (reference sequence). This CDR3 is built from 15 residues. Trimming stripped 5 bases from V and 0 bases from J, with 11 bases between. The method was immunoSEQ multiplex PCR; TCRdb's version includes in-frame clones alone and lacks a portion of them. The data hold some 200,000 clones, with more than 75% observed a single time. These data come from a study of T cell responses to AZD1222 COVID-19 vaccine. Whole-study findings and limits: AZD1222 recipients seropositive at baseline numbered only six. White British ancestry dominated among donors, who included more females, and clonal diversity was possibly underestimated. There were vaccine-associated CD4 TCRs across spike, dominant at 160-218 and 743-854. Two AZD1222 doses significantly raised spike-specific TCR breadth and depth over controls.

The specimen comprised peripheral blood, sampled on day 0 of AZD1222 vaccination. The rearrangement uses TRBV27 and TRBJ1-3, with no clear D. The sequence derives from an adult in good health. Here the CDR3 DNA reads TGTGCCAGCAGTGGACCCCCGAGCTCTGGAAACACCATATATTTT. This gives the protein CASSGPPSSGNTIYF.